These 13 T cell receptor beta chains were all obtained from the same sample, sequenced in a study of blood T cell repertoires in COVID-19 (dated by TCRdb to the early 2020s). Preparation of the library involved the immunoSEQ multiplex PCR assay. TCRdb retrieved this table from immuneACCESS and kept in-frame rearrangements only. Not all clones are present; in checked studies, unresolved V genes account for under half, and no reason is known for the remainder. This sample is represented by 110,000 or so clones; about 76% of them were singletons. Roughly 37% of the sample is held by the ten biggest clonotypes. The sequencing sample was made of peripheral blood. The receptors come from a man at least 80 years old with acute or convalescent COVID-19.

This clone showed up just a few times. The chain has TRBV28 and TRBJ2-5, with 14 nucleotides matching TRBD2. The CDR3 spans 15 residues. Germline V CDR1 and CDR2: MDHEN, SYDVKM. J was trimmed by 4 bases and V by 6 bases; bases with no gene match: 4. CDR3 residues: CASSLGLAGVETQYF. The CDR3 coding sequence is TGTGCCAGCAGCTTGGGACTAGCGGGAGTAGAGACCCAGTACTTC. The whole variable domain, remainder taken from reference TRBV28 and TRBJ2-5, is DVKVTQSSRYLVKRTGEKVFLECVQDMDHENMFWYRQDPGLGLRLIYFSYDVKMKEKGDIPEGYSVSREKKERFSLILESASTNQTSMYLCASSLGLAGVETQYFGPGTRLLVL.

The V gene is TRBV7-2, the J gene TRBJ1-2; TRBD1 agrees at 10 bases. The J segment lost 7 bases and the V segment lost 1 base, leaving 6 bases of the junction unmatched. There are 15 residues in the CDR3. Germline assignment: CDR1 SGHTA and CDR2 FQGNSA. The CDR3 protein is CASSLGDRGRGGYTF. In DNA form, the CDR3 reads TGTGCCAGCAGCTTAGGGGACAGGGGAAGAGGTGGCTACACCTTC.

The V gene is TRBV29-1, the J gene TRBJ2-3; a possible D gene is TRBD1 (6 bases). There are 12 residues in the CDR3. The V end lost 6 bases, the J end lost 3 bases, and 10 bases lay between the germline ends. CDR1 is SQVTM, CDR2 ANQGSEA, per germline. This CDR3 reads CSVSQGTDTQYF. DNA for the CDR3: TGCAGCGTGTCACAGGGAACAGATACGCAGTATTTT.

The chain carries TRBV15 and TRBJ2-3; 8 bases are a match to TRBD2. Germline loops: CDR1 LNHNV, CDR2 YYDKDF (reference sequence). V was pared by 0 bases and J by 6 bases, with 11 bases of the junction left unmatched. CDR3 length: 17 residues. In nucleotides, the CDR3 is TGTGCCACCAGCAGAGATCCCCCGGGAGGGCCAAAGGATACGCAGTATTTT. This codes for CATSRDPPGGPKDTQYF. Full variable domain (outside the CDR3, taken from reference TRBV15 and TRBJ2-3): DAMVIQNPRYQVTQFGKPVTLSCSQTLNHNVMYWYQQKSSQAPKLLFHYYDKDFNNEADTPDNFQSRRPNTSFCFLDIRSPGLGDTAMYLCATSRDPPGGPKDTQYFGPGTRLTVL.

The sample holds a few counts of this clone. This rearrangement joins TRBV11-2 to TRBJ2-7; D possibly corresponds to TRBD1 (6 bases). CDR3 length: 14 residues. The germline V gene has CDR1 SGHAT and CDR2 FQNNGV. With 6 bases removed from V and 4 bases from J, the gap between germline ends came to 16 bases. This chain's CDR3 is CASSFSGTPYEQYF. The DNA of the CDR3 is TGTGCCAGCAGTTTTTCCGGGACACCTTACGAGCAGTACTTC.

The V gene is TRBV7-8, the J gene TRBJ1-2, with a weak D call TRBD1 (5 bases). V lost 5 bases to trimming and J lost 4 bases, with 11 bases between them. Germline V gene data show CDR1 as SGHVS and CDR2 as FQNEAQ. The CDR3 is 13 amino acids. CDR3 sequence (DNA): TGTGCCAGCAGCGCGGGGACTGGCTATGGCTACACCTTC. It is translated as CASSAGTGYGYTF.

The V and J genes are TRBV6-2 or TRBV6-3 and TRBJ2-3; D possibly corresponds to TRBD2 (5 bases). The CDR3 loop spans 17 amino acids. The ends were cut back, 6 bases at V and 0 bases at J, with 19 bases in the middle. Germline CDR1 is MNHEY and CDR2 is SVGEGT. CDR3 DNA: TGTGCCAGCAGCCCGATTACTAGGAAACATAGCACAGATACGCAGTATTTT. Residues: CASSPITRKHSTDTQYF.

For the CDR3, the DNA is TGCGCCAGCAGCCCTTTGGGGGCGGACAATGAGCAGTTCTTC. The encoded protein is CASSPLGADNEQFF. The V and J genes are TRBV5-1 and TRBJ2-1; maybe TRBD1 (6 bases). Germline V lookup: CDR1 SGHRS, CDR2 YFSETQ. The CDR3 consists of 14 residues. V lost 4 bases to trimming and J lost 5 bases, with 13 bases between them.

V usage is TRBV9 and J usage is TRBJ2-2, with 9 bases lining up with TRBD1. In germline, CDR1 is SGDLS, CDR2 YYNGEE. The trim removed 6 bases at V and 4 bases at J, leaving 7 bases unmatched. This CDR3 has 15 amino acids. CDR3 sequence: CASNGDRAATGELFF. The CDR3 coding sequence is TGTGCCAGCAACGGGGACAGGGCAGCCACCGGGGAGCTGTTTTTT.

The genes are TRBV30 and TRBJ2-3; 9 bases align to TRBD2. The CDR3 is 17 amino acids. In germline, CDR1 is GTSNPN, CDR2 SVGIG (reference sequence). Losses at the gene ends were 0 bases for V and 6 bases for J; bases not matched to a gene: 13. As DNA, the CDR3 is TGTGCCTGGAGTGTAAGAAGGCTAGCGGGACTCTTGGATACGCAGTATTTT. Protein: CAWSVRRLAGLLDTQYF.

The CDR3 DNA is TGTGCCAGCACGTGGGGGGAATATAATTCACCCCTCCACTTT. Translated: CASTWGEYNSPLHF. The rearrangement links TRBV5-4 to TRBJ1-6, with D perhaps TRBD1 (5 bases). Trimming pared 6 bases from V and 4 bases from J, leaving 11 bases between. CDR3 length: 14 residues. The germline CDR1 and CDR2 sequences are SGHNT and YYREEE (reference sequence).

This chain joins TRBV7-3 and TRBJ2-1, with TRBD2 identical over 8 bases. Looked up from germline, CDR1 is SGHTA and CDR2 is FQGTGA. The ends lost 5 bases at V and 7 bases at J; junction bases unmatched: 7. CDR3 length: 14 amino acids. This CDR3 is CASSPQGLGNEQFF. Written as DNA, the CDR3 is TGTGCCAGCAGCCCGCAGGGACTAGGGAATGAGCAGTTCTTC.

The count of this clone is one. This chain joins TRBV3-1 (or the pseudogene TRBV3-2) and TRBJ2-3, with 9 bases identical to TRBD2. Germline assignment: CDR1 LGHDT and CDR2 YNNKEL (reference sequence). The CDR3 totals 15 residues. With 4 bases clipped from V and 0 bases from J, the junction kept 2 bases outside the gene matches. This chain's CDR3 is CASSPLAGSTDTQYF. The CDR3 region has the DNA TGTGCCAGCAGCCCACTAGCGGGTAGCACAGATACGCAGTATTTT.